The text below deals with one TCR beta chain. The antigen is not known. The data were obtained in a study of T cell repertoires in cytomegalovirus infection. About the research overall: In public TCR beta signatures, there were indications of both CMV infection and matching HLA type.

Each CDR3 protein gets one entry after TCRdb re-called the reads with MiXCR. The sample has just over 450,000 distinct CDR3 sequences; approximately 40% are singletons. Germline CDR1 reads SGHVS; CDR2 reads FQNEAQ. This CDR3 comprises 13 residues. Deletions cut 1 base from V and 8 bases from J, with 11 bases between. This clonotype originated in a human donor in good health (CMV status not recorded). Some clones in this sample may be carry-over from other donors' samples. The sequencing here drew on cultured PBMCs, taken from culture after CMV antigen stimulation. The chain is built from TRBV7-8 and TRBJ1-1; D call uncertain. CDR3 in DNA: TGTGCCAGCAGCTTAGTTCTTTGGGAGGAAGCTTTCTTT. Its translation: CASSLVLWEEAFF.